The source of this TCR beta chain is a study of blood T cell repertoires in COVID-19. Study in general: Researchers got acute and convalescent COVID-19 samples from the United States, Italy and Spain.

With 1 base clipped from V and 2 bases from J, the junction kept 6 bases outside the gene matches. There are 16 residues in the CDR3. Germline CDR1 reads SEHNR; CDR2 reads FQNEAQ (reference sequence). Authors' analysis steps: Amplification of reference gene primers was used by the study to estimate nucleated cell counts. Generated by immunoSEQ multiplex PCR, the TCRdb table keeps only in-frame clones and is missing some. The DNA gave D and trimming, while V, J and clone size come from that table. The data show approximately 130,000 clones, roughly 90% seen once. The receptor's source is a man aged 50 to 60 with acute or convalescent COVID-19. The chain recombines TRBV7-9 with TRBJ2-7, with TRBD1 matching 9 bases. The sequenced sample was peripheral blood. CDR3 sequence: CASSLVGTGRTYEQYF. As DNA, the CDR3 is TGTGCCAGCAGCTTAGTCGGGACAGGGAGAACCTACGAGCAGTACTTC. Full variable domain (missing parts from reference TRBV7-9 and TRBJ2-7): DTGVSQNPRHKITKRGQNVTFRCDPISEHNRLYWYRQTLGQGPEFLTYFQNEAQLEKSRLLSDRFSAERPKGSFSTLEIQRTEQGDSAMYLCASSLVGTGRTYEQYFGPGTRLTVT.